A single sample gave rise to the 18 T cell receptor beta chains below, sequenced in a study of OX40 agonist ivuxolimab in advanced cancers. Only in-frame clones appear in the TCRdb table, and some are missing; sequencing was by immunoSEQ multiplex PCR. In the table there are some 59,000 clones, under 90% of which are singletons. The source material was CD4+ or CD8+ T cells sorted from blood, sampled in a trial of the OX40 agonist ivuxolimab. The receptors originated from an adult with an advanced solid tumor such as melanoma, head and neck, liver or kidney cancer.

This chain joins TRBV7-8 and TRBJ2-3, with 9 bases fitting TRBD1. The V gene's germline CDR1 is SGHVS and CDR2 FQNEAQ. The CDR3 length is 16 residues. V shed 4 bases and J 2 bases; nucleotides not matched to a gene: 7. This chain's CDR3 is CASSSTRTGATDTQYF. The CDR3 DNA reads as TGTGCCAGCAGCTCTACTCGGACAGGGGCCACAGATACGCAGTATTTT. The full variable domain, its missing parts supplied by reference TRBV7-8 and TRBJ2-3, is GAGVSQSPRYKVAKRGQDVALRCDPISGHVSLFWYQQALGQGPEFLTYFQNEAQLDKSGLPSDRFFAERPEGSVSTLKIQRTQQEDSAVYLCASSSTRTGATDTQYFGPGTRLTVL.

The chain recombines TRBV11-2 with TRBJ2-6; 9 bases match TRBD1. The length of the CDR3 is 19 residues. Germline CDR1 is SGHAT and CDR2 is FQNNGV. Trimming took 4 bases from V and 2 from J; bases not matched to a gene: 12. The CDR3 coding sequence is TGTGCCAGCAGCTCACCTCGGGGGACAGGGAACACTGGGGCCAACGTCCTGACTTTC. This translates into CASSSPRGTGNTGANVLTF.

V and J are TRBV7-9 and TRBJ2-2; 8 nucleotides agree with TRBD2. Germline V lookup: CDR1 SEHNR, CDR2 FQNEAQ (reference sequence). With 5 bases clipped from V and 3 bases from J, the junction kept 8 bases outside the gene matches. The CDR3 covers 16 residues. In DNA form, the CDR3 reads TGTGCCAGCAGCCCCAGCGGGAGCTATGACACCGGGGAGCTGTTTTTT. It is translated as CASSPSGSYDTGELFF. The variable domain in full, completed from reference TRBV7-9 and TRBJ2-2, reads DTGVSQNPRHKITKRGQNVTFRCDPISEHNRLYWYRQTLGQGPEFLTYFQNEAQLEKSRLLSDRFSAERPKGSFSTLEIQRTEQGDSAMYLCASSPSGSYDTGELFFGEGSRLTVL.

V usage is TRBV6-1 and J usage is TRBJ2-2, with D unresolved. The CDR3 runs to 16 residues. Between the trimmed V and J ends, which lost 4 bases and 5 bases, there was a span of 17 bases. Germline V lookup: CDR1 MNHNS, CDR2 SASEGT. The CDR3 loop reads CASSGDGVLSTGELFF. The CDR3 region has the DNA TGTGCCAGCAGTGGGGATGGGGTTCTGTCAACCGGGGAGCTGTTTTTT.

This rearrangement joins TRBV29-1 to TRBJ1-1, with D perhaps matching TRBD1 (6 bases). Germline CDR1 and CDR2: SQVTM and ANQGSEA. The ends were cut back, 6 bases at V and 4 bases at J, with 18 bases in the middle. The CDR3 is 14 amino acids. DNA for the CDR3: TGCAGCGTAATCCGGGACCGAGGGGGCACTGAAGCTTTCTTT. Its translation: CSVIRDRGGTEAFF. The full variable domain, with the rest looked up from reference TRBV29-1 and TRBJ1-1, is SAVISQKPSRDICQRGTSLTIQCQVDSQVTMMFWYRQQPGQSLTLIATANQGSEATYESGFVIDKFPISRPNLTFSTLTVSNMSPEDSSIYLCSVIRDRGGTEAFFGQGTRLTVV.

This chain uses TRBV6-5 with TRBJ1-2, with 8 bases aligning to TRBD1. Germline lookup yields CDR1 MNHEY and CDR2 SVGAGI. The CDR3 sequence is 13 residues long. V shed 5 bases, J shed 6 bases, and the junction held 5 bases outside the gene matches. The CDR3 DNA sequence: TGTGCCAGCAGTGTACAGGGGGTGGATGGCTACACCTTC. Encoded protein: CASSVQGVDGYTF.

The chain combines TRBV2 with TRBJ2-1; D remains unclear. V lost 2 bases and J lost 8, with 4 bases in between. From germline, CDR1 is SNHLY and CDR2 FYNNEI. This CDR3 has 11 residues. The CDR3 region is CASSEFDEQFF. The CDR3 nucleotides read TGTGCCAGCAGTGAATTTGATGAGCAGTTCTTC.

The rearrangement uses TRBV25-1 and TRBJ2-7; 9 bases are a match to TRBD2. The length of the CDR3 is 15 residues. Germline V gene lookup returns CDR1 MGHDK and CDR2 SYGVNS. V lost 5 bases, J lost 0 bases, and 5 bases stayed unmatched. The CDR3 sequence: CASSTAGGSSYEQYF. CDR3 bases: TGTGCCAGCAGTACGGCGGGAGGGAGCTCCTACGAGCAGTACTTC.

V usage is TRBV18 and J usage is TRBJ2-3; D gene unclear. The CDR3 has 14 residues. Deletions cut 2 bases from V and 4 bases from J, with 10 bases between. CDR1 KGHSH and CDR2 LQKENI come from the germline V gene. CDR3 sequence (DNA): TGTGCCAGCTCACCATTAGCCACGGCAGATACGCAGTATTTT. Residues: CASSPLATADTQYF.

This sequence joins TRBV29-1 and TRBJ1-1, with 8 bases identical to TRBD1. Germline loops: CDR1 SQVTM, CDR2 ANQGSEA. Trimming took 7 bases from V and 5 from J; bases not matched to a gene: 9. This CDR3 has 13 amino acids. CDR3: CSAHDRGGTEAFF. CDR3 nucleotide sequence: TGCAGCGCCCATGACAGGGGTGGAACTGAAGCTTTCTTT.

This clone appeared once. The junction departs from the called germline gene at one end, perhaps through a read error. CDR3 bases: TGTGCCAGCAGCGTAGACAGGGGGCATGGCTACACCTTC. This encodes CASSVDRGHGYTF. This sequence joins TRBV11-2 and TRBJ1-2; the match to TRBD1 covers 10 bases. Germline CDR1 reads SGHAT; CDR2 reads FQNNGV. The CDR3 extends over 13 amino acids.

The chain uses TRBV6-6 and TRBJ2-1; tentative D call: TRBD1 (6 bases). The CDR3 loop spans 12 amino acids. Trimming took 7 bases from V and 5 from J, leaving 9 bases between them. Looked up from germline, CDR1 is MNHNY and CDR2 is SVGAGI (reference sequence). The CDR3 nucleotides are TGTGCCAGCAAGGACAGAGACAATGAGCAGTTCTTC. The encoded protein is CASKDRDNEQFF.

This chain links TRBV27 with TRBJ2-3, with 7 nucleotides matching TRBD2. Germline V gene lookup returns CDR1 MNHEY and CDR2 SMNVEV (reference sequence). V lost 0 bases to trimming and J lost 6 bases; unmatched junction nucleotides: 6. There are 15 residues in the CDR3. The CDR3 sequence: CASSLSGGPVDTQYF. As DNA, the CDR3 is TGTGCCAGCAGTTTATCGGGAGGGCCGGTGGATACGCAGTATTTT.

V and J are TRBV4-1 and TRBJ1-4; perhaps TRBD1 as D (6 bases). CDR1 is MGHRA, CDR2 YSYEKL, per germline. The V end was cut by 3 bases, the J end by 5 bases, with 16 bases between. CDR3 length: 16 amino acids. CDR3 protein: CASSQTPRGRNEKLFF. Written as DNA, the CDR3 is TGCGCCAGCAGCCAGACCCCAAGGGGGAGGAATGAAAAACTGTTTTTT.

The chain couples TRBV19 to TRBJ2-5; TRBD1 agrees at 7 bases. CDR3 length: 12 amino acids. Germline-derived CDR1 and CDR2 are LNHDA and SQIVND (reference sequence). Trimming cost V 9 bases and J 5 bases; bases outside gene matches: 6. Here the CDR3 reads CARYRGGETQYF. Written as DNA, the CDR3 is TGTGCCAGATACAGGGGTGGGGAGACCCAGTACTTC.

V is TRBV7-6 and J is TRBJ2-3, with 7 nucleotides matching TRBD2. In germline, CDR1 is SGHVS, CDR2 FNYEAQ. The CDR3 is 17 amino acids. J lost 4 bases, V lost 5 bases, and 15 bases had no gene match. The CDR3 spells CASSPQDLGGSADTQYF. The CDR3 DNA sequence: TGTGCCAGCAGCCCCCAGGACTTGGGCGGGAGCGCAGATACGCAGTATTTT.

The chain uses TRBV5-6 and TRBJ1-1; possibly TRBD1 for D (5 bases). The CDR3 has 14 amino acids. Germline CDR1 reads SGHDT; CDR2 reads YYEEEE. The V end was cut by 2 bases, the J end by 3 bases, with 11 bases between. In DNA, the CDR3 is TGTGCCAGCAGCTTCGGACGGGGGGACACTGAAGCTTTCTTT. Protein product: CASSFGRGDTEAFF.

This chain uses TRBV28 with TRBJ2-7, with D possibly called TRBD1 or TRBD2 (5 bases each). Trimming pared 3 bases from V and 5 bases from J, leaving 8 bases between. The CDR3 contains 12 residues. Per the germline V gene, CDR1 is MDHEN and CDR2 is SYDVKM. The CDR3 sequence is CASSLLGDEQYF. The CDR3 coding sequence is TGTGCCAGCAGTTTGTTGGGGGACGAGCAGTACTTC. Drawing the rest from reference TRBV28 and TRBJ2-7, the complete variable domain is DVKVTQSSRYLVKRTGEKVFLECVQDMDHENMFWYRQDPGLGLRLIYFSYDVKMKEKGDIPEGYSVSREKKERFSLILESASTNQTSMYLCASSLLGDEQYFGPGTRLTVT.